The following is a TCR beta chain sequence with its context. What it binds is unknown. This sample is part of a study of identifying expanded T cells in peripheral blood. The study, taken as a whole, reports: Over approximately two and four weeks, about 17 and 20 clones changed, versus roughly 1.1 between replicates.

The CDR3 has 14 amino acids. Trimming took 5 bases from V and 5 from J, leaving 12 bases between them. Germline lookup yields CDR1 SGHTA and CDR2 FQGNSA. No infections or other immune events were documented during collection. Generated by immunoSEQ multiplex PCR, the TCRdb table keeps only in-frame clones and is missing some. The sample has roughly 100,000 clones; roughly 90% are singletons. This sequence joins TRBV7-2 and TRBJ1-4; no clear D. Sequenced sample: blood. This sequence was found in a person between 18 and 75 years old in good health. CDR3 residues: CASSPRRGNEKLFF. CDR3 in DNA: TGTGCCAGCAGCCCCCGACGGGGAAATGAAAAACTGTTTTTT.